One and the same sample provided the 9 T cell receptor beta chains below, sequenced in a study of T-cell memory formation after mild COVID-19. TCRdb itself ran the 5' RACE reads through MiXCR, one entry per CDR3 protein. Here the sample spans 550,000 to 600,000 distinct CDR3 sequences, roughly 20% being singletons. The specimen sequenced was PBMCs or a T cell subset sorted from them (not recorded which). The receptors stem from an adult woman who had mild COVID-19 (a few samples of this study predate the infection). Cell type and time point are not known.

Only a few counts were recorded for this clonotype. The chain joins TRBV19 to TRBJ2-5; D might be TRBD2 (5 bases). This CDR3 contains 14 residues. Germline lookup yields CDR1 LNHDA and CDR2 SQIVND (reference sequence). V shed 9 bases and J shed 0 bases, with 14 bases lying between them. The CDR3 coding sequence is TGTGCCAGCCGGGGATCCGGATACCAAGAGACCCAGTACTTC. It translates to CASRGSGYQETQYF.

This clonotype appeared a few times. The chain employs TRBV29-1 and TRBJ1-1; no definite D call. V was pared by 3 bases and J by 7 bases, with 15 bases between. Germline CDR1 is SQVTM and CDR2 is ANQGSEA. The CDR3 has 13 amino acids. The DNA of the CDR3 is TGCAGCGTTGACGGCGGAGGACGGTTTGAAGCTTTCTTT. It translates to CSVDGGGRFEAFF.

The chain uses TRBV2 and TRBJ2-5; 12 bases fit TRBD1. In germline, CDR1 is SNHLY, CDR2 FYNNEI. The ends lost 7 bases at V and 4 bases at J; junction bases unmatched: 4. This CDR3 is 14 amino acids long. The CDR3 loop reads CASKRDRGPETQYF. In nucleotides, the CDR3 is TGTGCCAGCAAGCGGGACAGGGGGCCAGAGACCCAGTACTTC.

This clonotype was counted a few times. The chain couples TRBV2 to TRBJ2-1; a weak D match, TRBD2 (6 bases). CDR1 and CDR2 (germline): SNHLY, FYNNEI. The V end was cut by 4 bases, the J end by 2 bases, with 12 bases between. CDR3 length: 15 amino acids. CDR3 protein: CASSARGRPYNEQFF. CDR3 DNA sequence: TGTGCCAGCAGTGCCCGGGGGAGGCCCTACAATGAGCAGTTCTTC.

V is TRBV20-1 and J is TRBJ1-1; the D is unclear. This CDR3 is 13 amino acids long. Deletions cut 1 base from V and 5 bases from J, with 11 bases between. Germline lookup yields CDR1 DFQATT and CDR2 SNEGSKA (reference sequence). CDR3 loop: CSARGESGTEAFF. CDR3 nucleotides: TGCAGTGCTAGAGGGGAGTCTGGGACTGAAGCTTTCTTT.

Only a few counts were recorded for this clonotype. The chain recombines TRBV6-5 with TRBJ1-2; weak D call: TRBD1 (5 bases). CDR1 is MNHEY and CDR2 is SVGAGI in the germline V gene. This CDR3 is built from 13 residues. V shed 11 bases and J shed 2 bases, with 15 bases lying between them. For the CDR3, the DNA is TGTGCCTCGTATGACAGTTTCAACTATGGCTACACCTTC. Protein: CASYDSFNYGYTF.

The V call is TRBV7-6, the J call TRBJ2-3; the match to TRBD2 covers 13 bases. Germline V gene sequence: CDR1 SGHVS, CDR2 FNYEAQ. The trim removed 5 bases at V and 0 bases at J, leaving 5 bases unmatched. The CDR3 runs to 17 residues. CDR3 residues: CASSTGLAGTSTDTQYF. The CDR3 DNA is TGTGCCAGCAGCACGGGACTAGCGGGGACTAGCACAGATACGCAGTATTTT. The variable domain in full, with the rest retrieved from reference TRBV7-6 and TRBJ2-3, is GAGVSQSPRYKVTKRGQDVALRCDPISGHVSLYWYRQALGQGPEFLTYFNYEAQQDKSGLPNDRFSAERPEGSISTLTIQRTEQRDSAMYRCASSTGLAGTSTDTQYFGPGTRLTVL.

The chain joins TRBV27 to TRBJ2-7; 13 positions agree with TRBD2. CDR3 length: 15 residues. Trimming removed 8 bases from V and 5 bases from J; junction bases left unmatched: 9. Germline CDR1 reads MNHEY; CDR2 reads SMNVEV (reference sequence). The CDR3: CASRARGLAGDEQYF. In DNA, the CDR3 is TGTGCCAGCCGCGCCCGAGGACTAGCGGGAGACGAGCAGTACTTC.

This clonotype has a handful of counts. The chain carries TRBV12-3 or TRBV12-4 and TRBJ1-2, with TRBD1 as a possible D gene (6 bases). This CDR3 contains 13 residues. V was cut by 2 bases and J by 7 bases, with 11 bases left in between. The CDR3 region has the DNA TGTGCCAGCAGTTTAAGGGAACAGGGTGGCTACACCTTC. It yields the protein CASSLREQGGYTF.